This TCR beta chain was retrieved from a study of blood T cell repertoires in COVID-19. Study-wide background: Some COVID-19 samples were acute and others convalescent; all came from the United States, Italy and Spain. PBMCs, B-cell-depleted T cells, or T cells were the source of the cDNA or gDNA that made up the material.

Study processing details: Amplified reference gene primers provided the basis for estimating nucleated cell counts. Some clones are missing from TCRdb's copy, which holds only in-frame ones; the method was immunoSEQ multiplex PCR. V, J and clone size are taken as reported in that table, and D and trimming were inferred from the DNA itself. The top ten clones hold 7.5% to 10% of a sample with 97,000 or so clones, approximately 84% of them seen once. Unmatched junction bases numbered 2, after V lost 3 bases and J lost 3 bases. Germline CDR1 MNHEY, CDR2 SVGAGI. This CDR3 is built from 14 residues. The sequence derives from a man in his forties or fifties with active or convalescent COVID-19. The sequenced sample was peripheral blood. V is TRBV6-5 and J is TRBJ2-4; 7 nucleotides line up with TRBD2. CDR3 amino acids: CASSYGGDKNIQYF. The CDR3 region has the DNA TGTGCCAGCAGTTATGGGGGGGACAAAAACATTCAGTACTTC.